A selection of T cell receptor beta chains follows, all from one sample in a study of T cells in Graves' hyperthyroidism and ophthalmopathy. TCRdb reprocessed the multiplex PCR reads via MiXCR and lists one record per CDR3 protein. The profile shows around 520,000 distinct CDR3 sequences, around 14% of them singletons. Sequencing was done on a sample of blood. These receptors all come from a woman aged 18-35 years with Graves' hyperthyroidism. Both conserved end residues are part of each CDR3. The D gene is left open where the match is weak. Part of the rows lack a size; the others show once, few, many or a class for expanded clones.

clone_size | d_call | j_call | v_call | cdr3_nt | cdr3_aa
many | TRBD2 | TRBJ2-5 | TRBV6-2/TRBV6-3 | TGTGCCAGCAGTCCCGGACTAGCGGGAGGGGTGACCCAGTACTTC | CASSPGLAGGVTQYF
many | - | TRBJ2-5 | TRBV2 | TGTGCCAGCTCTATCAGGGGACCGCTCGTCGAGACCCAGTACTTC | CASSIRGPLVETQYF
- | TRBD2 | TRBJ2-7 | TRBV27 | TGTGCCAGCAGACCGGGACTACTCCACTACGAGCAGTACTTC | CASRPGLLHYEQYF
many | - | TRBJ1-1 | TRBV2 | TGTGCCAGCTCTCAGGGGCCGGGAGCTTTCTTT | CASSQGPGAFF
- | TRBD1 | TRBJ1-2 | TRBV10-3 | TGTGCCATCAGTGCAGAGGACAGGGGGAGGGACTATGGCTACACCTTC | CAISAEDRGRDYGYTF
many | - | TRBJ2-6 | TRBV6-1 | TGTGCCAGCAGTGAGTCTCAGGGTGCTGGGGCCAACGTCCTGACTTTC | CASSESQGAGANVLTF
many | - | TRBJ1-2 | TRBV12-3/TRBV12-4 | TGTGCCAGCAGTTTAGCAGGGCCCGGCGCCTATGGCTACACCTTC | CASSLAGPGAYGYTF
many | TRBD1 | TRBJ1-1 | TRBV6-5 | TGTGCCAGCAGTTACAGGGGGCCCACTGAAGCTTTCTTT | CASSYRGPTEAFF
- | - | TRBJ1-4 | TRBV2 | TGTGCCAGCAGTGGGGGTAATGAAAAACTGTTTTTT | CASSGGNEKLFF
many | - | TRBJ2-5 | TRBV11-2 | TGTGCCAGCAGCTTAGCCGCGACCCTGGAGACCCAGTACTTC | CASSLAATLETQYF
many | TRBD1 | TRBJ1-1 | TRBV7-3 | TGTGCCAGCGGGGACAGGGGGAACACTGAAGCTTTCTTT | CASGDRGNTEAFF
many | - | TRBJ2-7 | TRBV29-1 | TGCAGCGTTGCGGGCGGAACCAACTACGAGCAGTACTTC | CSVAGGTNYEQYF
- | TRBD1 | TRBJ2-7 | TRBV20-1 | TGCAGTGCTAGGGGCCGGGACAGGGGGTCCTACGAGCAGTACTTC | CSARGRDRGSYEQYF
many | - | TRBJ2-3 | TRBV7-9 | TGTGCCAGCAGAGAAGCCACAGATACGCAGTATTTT | CASREATDTQYF
- | - | TRBJ2-1 | TRBV11-2 | TGTGCCAGCAGCTTTGGGGGTAGTGGGCAGTTCTTC | CASSFGGSGQFF
- | TRBD2 | TRBJ2-1 | TRBV6-4 | TGTGCCAGCAGTGAAGTAGCTAGGGCTAGCGGATACAATGAGCAGTTCTTC | CASSEVARASGYNEQFF
- | TRBD1 | TRBJ2-3 | TRBV4-2 | TGTGTCAGCAGCCAAGGGGACAGGGCTAGCACAGATACGCAGTATTTT | CVSSQGDRASTDTQYF
once | - | TRBJ1-4 | TRBV2 | TGTGCCAGCAGTGCTCTTAGGGGAGCAACTAATGAAAAACTGTTTTTT | CASSALRGATNEKLFF
few | - | TRBJ2-6 | TRBV9 | TGTGCCAGCAGCGCACCTGGGGCCAACGTCCTGACTTTC | CASSAPGANVLTF
few | TRBD2 | TRBJ2-7 | TRBV6-5 | TGTGCCAGCAGTTTAGAGCGGGACCCCTACGAGCAGTACTTC | CASSLERDPYEQYF
- | - | TRBJ2-4 | TRBV29-1 | TGCAGCGTTGGGGTGGCCAAAAACATTCAGTACTTC | CSVGVAKNIQYF
- | TRBD2 | TRBJ2-7 | TRBV6-1 | TGTGCCAGCAGTGAAAGTCCCAGCGGGAATACCTACGAGCAGTACTTC | CASSESPSGNTYEQYF
- | TRBD2 | TRBJ2-1 | TRBV11-2 | TGTGCCAGCAGCTCCCTAGCGGGAGAAGGCAATGAGCAGTTCTTC | CASSSLAGEGNEQFF
few | - | TRBJ2-2 | TRBV29-1 | TGCAGCGTAACAGCGAACACCGGGGAGCTGTTTTTT | CSVTANTGELFF
many | - | TRBJ1-3 | TRBV27 | TGTGCCAGCAGTACTACAGGGTGGCCTGGAAACACCATATATTTT | CASSTTGWPGNTIYF
- | TRBD2 | TRBJ2-5 | TRBV5-1 | TGCGCCAGCAGCTTTGCGGGAGGTGGCCAAGAGACCCAGTACTTC | CASSFAGGGQETQYF
few | - | TRBJ2-1 | TRBV5-4 | TGTGCCAGCAGTTGGGTTAACGGCCGCAGTGAGCAGTTCTTC | CASSWVNGRSEQFF
- | TRBD2 | TRBJ2-1 | TRBV4-1 | TGCGCCAGCAGCTCACTAGGTACGGCTAGCGGGAGGGAGTCAGGCTACAATGAGCAGTTCTTC | CASSSLGTASGRESGYNEQFF